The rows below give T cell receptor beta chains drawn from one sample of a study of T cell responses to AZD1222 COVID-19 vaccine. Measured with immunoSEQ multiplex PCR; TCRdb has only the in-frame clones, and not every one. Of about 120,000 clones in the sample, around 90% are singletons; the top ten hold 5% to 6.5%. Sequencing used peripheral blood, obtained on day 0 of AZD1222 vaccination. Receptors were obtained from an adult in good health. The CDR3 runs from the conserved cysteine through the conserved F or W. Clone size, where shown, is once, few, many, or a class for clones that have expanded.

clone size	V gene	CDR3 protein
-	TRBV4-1	CASSDGASNSPLHF
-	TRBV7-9	CASSEQGLSYGYTF
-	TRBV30	CAWSTIGTGVLEQYF
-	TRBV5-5	CASSLWTGRTEAFF
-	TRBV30	CAWSEILNSPLHF
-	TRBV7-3	CASSPFGVGGDEQFF
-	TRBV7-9	CASSSPGQRGTEAFF
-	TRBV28	CASSPGILDGYQETQYF
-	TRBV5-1	CASSPGSLSGADTQYF
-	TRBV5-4	CASSFGHTYEQYF
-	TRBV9	CASSAQLAAEAFF
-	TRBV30	CAWSNVRDGYTF
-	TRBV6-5	CASSHTRVNTEAFF
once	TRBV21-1	CASSKGLGTALQETQYF
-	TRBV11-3	CASSRGYNEQFF
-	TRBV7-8	CASSSRLAVGNEQFF
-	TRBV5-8	CASSLYKGGQGIFTEAFF
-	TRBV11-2	CASSLGEINTEAFF
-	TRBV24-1	CATSRENEQFF
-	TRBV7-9	CASSLGGQRAGELFF
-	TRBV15	CATSRDSSMHRGTEAFF
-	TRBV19	CAVTRDSSYNEQFF
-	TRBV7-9	CASSLELAGGPNEQFF
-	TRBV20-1	CSASRGYGYTF
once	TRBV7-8	CASSNDRGREKLFF
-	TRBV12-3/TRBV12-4	CASTVGGDTEAFF
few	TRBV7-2	CASSPLGGGVYGYTF
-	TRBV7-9	CASSGEGETQYF
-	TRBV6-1	CASSGITSGQGNTEAFF
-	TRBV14	CASSPRGPAGGTDTQYF
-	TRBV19	CASSIHSMGDNFYGYTF
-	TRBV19	CASSLDRVITDTQYF
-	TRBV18	CASSGPGKNEKLFF
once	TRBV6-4	CASSEGVGQPQHF
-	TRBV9	CASSLQATGEQFF
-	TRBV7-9	CASSLHRVENTEAFF
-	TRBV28	CASTPGGTQPQHF
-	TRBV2	CASSRAGAEAFF
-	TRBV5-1	CASSLGLPSGANVLTF
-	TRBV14	CASGQVLLEQYF